This TCR beta chain was profiled in a study of blood T cell repertoires in COVID-19. This CDR3 has 15 amino acids. Germline CDR1 SNHLY, CDR2 FYNNEI. The V and J ends lost 6 bases and 1 base respectively, with 12 bases between them. Repertoires were generated with immunoSEQ multiplex PCR, while TCRdb's copy carries only in-frame clones and drops some. The repertoire has around 200,000 clones, more than 70% of them found once; the top ten carry about 1.7%. The sample was peripheral blood. This rearrangement joins TRBV2 to TRBJ2-2, with a weak D call TRBD1 (5 bases). This clonotype was obtained from a man in his late teens or twenties with active or convalescent COVID-19. CDR3 loop: CASSATDVNTGELFF. CDR3 in DNA: TGTGCCAGCAGCGCGACAGACGTGAACACCGGGGAGCTGTTTTTT.